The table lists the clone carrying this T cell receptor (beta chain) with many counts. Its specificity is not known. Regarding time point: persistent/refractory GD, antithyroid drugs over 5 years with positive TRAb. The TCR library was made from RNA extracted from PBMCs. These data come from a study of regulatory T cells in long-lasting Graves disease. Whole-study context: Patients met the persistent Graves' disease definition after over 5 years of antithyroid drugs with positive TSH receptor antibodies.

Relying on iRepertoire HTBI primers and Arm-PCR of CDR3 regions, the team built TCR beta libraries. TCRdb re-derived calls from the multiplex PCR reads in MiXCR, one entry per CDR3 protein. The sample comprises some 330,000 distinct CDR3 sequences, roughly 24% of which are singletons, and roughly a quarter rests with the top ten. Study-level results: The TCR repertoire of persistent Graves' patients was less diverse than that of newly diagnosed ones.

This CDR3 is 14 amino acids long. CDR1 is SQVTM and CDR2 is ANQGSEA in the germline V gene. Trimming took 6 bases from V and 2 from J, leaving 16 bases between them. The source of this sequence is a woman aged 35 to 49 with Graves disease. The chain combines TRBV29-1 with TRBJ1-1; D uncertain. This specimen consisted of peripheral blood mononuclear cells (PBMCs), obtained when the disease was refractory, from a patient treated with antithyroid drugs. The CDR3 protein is CSVESRFANTEAFF. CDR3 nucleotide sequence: TGCAGCGTCGAGAGCAGGTTCGCAAACACTGAAGCTTTCTTT.